The next 7 T cell receptor beta chains were all read from a single sample in a study of blood T cell repertoires in COVID-19. Produced via immunoSEQ multiplex PCR; TCRdb's table is partial and in-frame only. This sample has about 310,000 clones, with approximately 81% found just once. The sequenced material came from PBMCs or T cells enriched from blood (not recorded which). These receptors all stem from a young woman who had been exposed to COVID-19.

CDR3 DNA: TGTGCCTGGAGTGCAAATACAGGGAATCAGCCCCAGCATTTT. Translating gives CAWSANTGNQPQHF. The V and J genes are TRBV30 and TRBJ1-5, with D possibly TRBD1 on 6 matching bases. The ends were cut back, 1 base at V and 4 bases at J, with 11 bases in the middle. The length of the CDR3 is 14 residues. Per the germline V gene, CDR1 is GTSNPN and CDR2 is SVGIG (reference sequence).

The rearrangement links TRBV2 to TRBJ2-1, with D perhaps matching TRBD2 (6 bases). Germline V CDR1 and CDR2: SNHLY, FYNNEI. This CDR3 region has 13 residues. V was cut by 6 bases and J by 6 bases, with 12 bases left in between. The CDR3 reads CASRLATLNEQFF. In DNA form, the CDR3 reads TGTGCCAGCAGGCTAGCGACACTCAATGAGCAGTTCTTC.

CDR3: CASSLSGIVYEQYF. The CDR3 DNA follows: TGTGCCAGCAGTCTTAGCGGGATAGTCTACGAGCAGTACTTC. J is TRBJ2-7 and V is TRBV28; 8 nucleotides match TRBD2. Germline CDR1 reads MDHEN; CDR2 reads SYDVKM. The CDR3 contains 14 residues. Trimming cost V 5 bases and J 3 bases; bases outside gene matches: 6.

V gene TRBV10-3 combines with J gene TRBJ1-2; 9 nucleotides align to TRBD1. J gave up 6 bases and V 7 bases, and 9 bases lay outside the gene matches. Germline values: CDR1 ENHRY, CDR2 SYGVKD. The CDR3 spans 14 residues. The CDR3 coding sequence is TGTGCCATCATTGGGGAACAGGGGGCGGATGGCTACACCTTC. Amino acids: CAIIGEQGADGYTF.

The chain uses TRBV18 and TRBJ2-7; 15 bases are shared with TRBD2. J gave up 3 bases and V 4 bases, and 4 bases lay outside the gene matches. Per germline, CDR1 KGHSH and CDR2 LQKENI. The CDR3 consists of 16 residues. The CDR3 sequence: CASSRGTSGRYYEQYF. Written as DNA, the CDR3 is TGTGCCAGCTCACGCGGGACTAGCGGGAGGTACTACGAGCAGTACTTC.

The genes are TRBV5-1 and TRBJ1-6; weak D call: TRBD1 (5 bases). V gave up 0 bases and J gave up 10 bases, with 11 bases separating them. Germline assignment: CDR1 SGHRS and CDR2 YFSETQ. CDR3 size: 14 residues. The CDR3 here is CASSLDTGYSPLHF. CDR3 nucleotide sequence: TGCGCCAGCAGCTTGGACACAGGTTACTCACCCCTCCACTTT.

The chain joins TRBV19 to TRBJ1-5, with unresolved D. The V end lost 9 bases, the J end lost 0 bases, and 9 bases lay between the germline ends. The CDR3 is 13 residues long. CDR1 LNHDA and CDR2 SQIVND come from the germline V gene (reference sequence). The CDR3 sequence is CASSTVSNQPQHF. The CDR3 coding sequence is TGTGCCAGCTCGACTGTTAGCAATCAGCCCCAGCATTTT.